This T cell receptor beta chain was sequenced in a study of shared clonotypes between healthy human individuals. General study results and limits: Some clonotypes were shared by all four sorted-subset donors, while others were not shared. The non-shared ones had lower generation probabilities than the shared ones. Clonotypes that were shared across four donors made up approximately 5.1% of naive CD4 clonotypes.

The CDR3 runs to 13 residues. Germline V CDR1 and CDR2: SEHNR, FQNEAQ (reference sequence). V lost 2 bases, J lost 1 base, and 6 bases lay in between. Naivety among CD8 cells was defined by CD45RO negativity and positive CCR7 selection, thereby excluding terminally differentiated effector memory CD45RA+ cells. The assay was immunoSEQ multiplex PCR, and TCRdb's table has in-frame clones only and misses some. The sample contains 600,000 or so clones, roughly 98% of which appear only once. Concerning this clone itself: Its antigen is still unknown. The sample has other DNA sequences that encode this CDR3 too.

This sequence joins TRBV7-9 and TRBJ2-7; D is unresolved. Sequences were obtained from naive CD8+ T cells sorted from blood. The origin of this receptor is a man under 40 in good health. The CDR3 is CASSLPGSYEQYF. The CDR3 coding sequence is TGTGCCAGCAGCTTACCTGGTTCCTACGAGCAGTACTTC.